These T cell receptor beta chains were read from a single sample in a study of type 1 regulatory T cells. TCRdb re-derived calls from the reads in MiXCR, one entry per CDR3 protein. The sample includes about 100,000 distinct CDR3 sequences, roughly 31% of them seen just once. The sequencing input was CD4+ T cells, either the whole sample or a sorted fraction (not recorded which). These receptors all come from a human donor in good health. Each CDR3 is given with its conserved first and last residue. The order of the fields is clone size, V gene, J gene, D gene, CDR3 length, CDR3 DNA, CDR3 protein. A D gene is named only where the DNA matches it firmly. Size values are once, few and many counts, or a class for expanded clones, and some rows have none.

once	TRBV6-2/TRBV6-3	TRBJ2-7	.	11	TGTGCCAGCAGTTCCGTATTCGAGCAGTACTTC	CASSSVFEQYF
.	TRBV5-5	TRBJ1-4	.	13	TGTGCCAGCAGCTCCGCGGGTCCTGAAAAACTGTTTTTT	CASSSAGPEKLFF
.	TRBV9	TRBJ2-7	.	15	TGTGCCAGCAGCGTAGCGGGGGACAGTGCCTACGAGCAGTACTTC	CASSVAGDSAYEQYF
.	TRBV19	TRBJ2-3	.	13	TGTGCCAGTAGTATCCGGTTCACAGATACGCAGTATTTT	CASSIRFTDTQYF
.	TRBV7-9	TRBJ2-5	TRBD1	16	TGTGCCAGCAGCCCGGGGTCGCCAGGGGGACAAGAGACCCAGTACTTC	CASSPGSPGGQETQYF
.	TRBV20-1	TRBJ2-7	TRBD2	13	TGCAGTGCTCGGACTAGCGGTCCCTACGAGCAGAACTTC	CSARTSGPYEQNF
.	TRBV7-2	TRBJ1-2	TRBD1	16	TGTGCCAGCAGCTCGGACCGCCGGGACAGGGGGCGCGGCTACACCTTC	CASSSDRRDRGRGYTF
.	TRBV5-5	TRBJ2-3	.	14	TGTGCCAGCAGCTTTAGCGAGTTCACAGATACGCAGTATTTT	CASSFSEFTDTQYF
.	TRBV20-1	TRBJ1-5	.	16	TGCAGTGCTAGAGAACGAGGGGCGCAGGGCAATCAGCCCCAGCATTTT	CSARERGAQGNQPQHF
.	TRBV29-1	TRBJ1-1	.	11	TGCAGCGTTGGCGGACCCACTGAAGCTTTCTTT	CSVGGPTEAFF
.	TRBV27	TRBJ2-3	.	13	TGTCCCAGCGGGACACTTAGCACAGATACGCAGTATTTT	CPSGTLSTDTQYF
.	TRBV4-3	TRBJ2-2	TRBD1	15	TGCGCCAGCAGCCAAGTCGGGACAGGGTCCGGGGAGCTGTTTTTT	CASSQVGTGSGELFF
few	TRBV29-1	TRBJ1-5	.	11	TGCAGCCTGAAACGGGATCAGCCCCAGCATTTT	CSLKRDQPQHF
.	TRBV29-1	TRBJ1-5	.	12	TGCAGCGCTCGAGAGTCGAATCAGCCCCAGCATTTT	CSARESNQPQHF
few	TRBV7-9	TRBJ2-1	.	11	TGTGCCAGCGTCCCGATCAATGAGCAGTTCTTC	CASVPINEQFF
.	TRBV7-2	TRBJ2-7	TRBD2	15	TGTGCCAGCAGCTACGCAGCGGGAGGCTCCTACGAGCAGTACTTC	CASSYAAGGSYEQYF
few	TRBV10-3	TRBJ2-7	.	13	TGTGCCATCAGGGGACTGGAGCCCTACGAGCAGTACTTC	CAIRGLEPYEQYF
few	TRBV20-1	TRBJ2-7	.	13	TGCAGTGCCCAATGGAAGTGGGGCTACGAGCAGTACTTC	CSAQWKWGYEQYF
.	TRBV27	TRBJ2-3	.	15	TGTGCCAGCAGTTTAGGGCTAGTCGCAACAGATACGCAGTATTTT	CASSLGLVATDTQYF
few	TRBV3-1	TRBJ2-7	.	15	TGTGCCAGCAGCCAAGGGGGCAGTACCGCCTACGAGCAGTACTTC	CASSQGGSTAYEQYF
.	TRBV19	TRBJ2-1	TRBD2	15	TGTGCCAGTAGTATGCCCGGGGGGTCCTACAATGAGCAGTTCTTC	CASSMPGGSYNEQFF
few	TRBV7-3	TRBJ1-1	.	13	TGTGCCAGCAGCTTATCGGAGGGGGATGAAGCTTTCTTT	CASSLSEGDEAFF
.	TRBV7-9	TRBJ2-3	.	12	TGTGCCAGCGCCGTCTCCACAGATACGCAGTATTTT	CASAVSTDTQYF
.	TRBV4-1	TRBJ2-5	.	16	TGCGCCAGCAGCCAATCTGGCGGGGTGGGGCAAGAGACCCAGTACTTC	CASSQSGGVGQETQYF
few	TRBV3-1	TRBJ2-5	.	13	TGTGCCAGCAGCCAGCGGGGAGTAGAGACCCAGTACTTC	CASSQRGVETQYF
few	TRBV29-1	TRBJ2-5	.	13	TGCAGCGTTGAAACAGCTGCGGGGGAGACCCAGTACTTC	CSVETAAGETQYF
few	TRBV5-6	TRBJ2-5	TRBD1	15	TGTGCCAGCAGTTGGGGGAACAGGGGGACGGAGACCCAGTACTTC	CASSWGNRGTETQYF
.	TRBV7-2	TRBJ2-2	TRBD2	18	TGTGCCAGCATCCACCCAAGACTAGCTGGTGCGAACACCGGGGAGCTGTTTTTT	CASIHPRLAGANTGELFF
.	TRBV13	TRBJ1-4	.	14	TGTGCCAGCAGCCGAGACAGTCCTAATGAAAAACTGTTTTTT	CASSRDSPNEKLFF
.	TRBV20-1	TRBJ2-7	TRBD2	14	TGCAGTGCCCTAGCGGGAGGGGTGGTCTACGAGCAGTACTTC	CSALAGGVVYEQYF
many	TRBV9	TRBJ2-5	.	14	TGTGCCAGCAGCGTAGGTGTAGGGCAAGAGACCCAGTACTTC	CASSVGVGQETQYF
.	TRBV7-8	TRBJ1-5	.	14	TGTGCCAGCAGCCCCCGGGGGCTAAATCAGCCCCAGCATTTT	CASSPRGLNQPQHF
few	TRBV6-6	TRBJ2-2	TRBD1	15	TGTGCCAGCAGCCTTTCCGGGACAGGGTCCGGGGAGCTGTTTTTT	CASSLSGTGSGELFF
.	TRBV12-3/TRBV12-4	TRBJ1-5	TRBD1	15	TGTGCCAGCACCGGGACAGATTATAGCAATCAGCCCCAGCATTTT	CASTGTDYSNQPQHF
.	TRBV27	TRBJ1-1	TRBD1	15	TGTGCCAGCAGTTTACCGGGACAGGGTTCAAATGAAGCTTTCTTT	CASSLPGQGSNEAFF
.	TRBV20-1	TRBJ2-5	.	14	TGCAGTGCTAGAGATCGGGTTAGAGAAGAGACCCAGTACTTC	CSARDRVREETQYF
.	TRBV11-2	TRBJ2-5	.	13	TGTGCCAGCAGCGCGGGATTCCAAGAGACCCAGTACTTC	CASSAGFQETQYF
few	TRBV24-1	TRBJ2-3	.	18	TGTGCCACCAGTGATTCTGGGCTCTTCGGCATTGGGACAGATACGCAGTATTTT	CATSDSGLFGIGTDTQYF
few	TRBV27	TRBJ2-5	.	15	TGTGCCAGCAGTTTGCAGGGATGGCCCCAAGAGACCCAGTACTTC	CASSLQGWPQETQYF
.	TRBV28	TRBJ2-6	.	17	TGTGCCAGCAGCAAATTCGCCGCGTCCTCTGGGGCCAACGTCCTGACTTTC	CASSKFAASSGANVLTF
few	TRBV7-3	TRBJ2-7	TRBD1	16	TGTGCCAGCAGCCCCACGGGGGGACAGGGAAACTACGAGCAGTACTTC	CASSPTGGQGNYEQYF
few	TRBV2	TRBJ2-3	.	17	TGTGCCAGCAGTGATGAGGGTTGGACACCCCCCACAGATACGCAGTATTTT	CASSDEGWTPPTDTQYF
few	TRBV6-1	TRBJ2-1	TRBD2	16	TGTGCCAGCAGTGCATGGACTAGCGGGAGTAACGATGAGCAGTTCTTC	CASSAWTSGSNDEQFF
.	TRBV30	TRBJ2-5	TRBD1	14	TGTGCCTGGAGTACCGACAGGGGCCAAGAGACCCAGTACTTC	CAWSTDRGQETQYF
.	TRBV12-3/TRBV12-4	TRBJ2-2	.	15	TGTGCCAGCAGGTCAACAGGTGTGAACACCGGGGAGCTGTTTTTT	CASRSTGVNTGELFF
few	TRBV5-4	TRBJ2-2	TRBD1	14	TGTGCCAGCACAAGGACAGGGTCCCCCGGGGAGCTGTTTTTT	CASTRTGSPGELFF
few	TRBV7-2	TRBJ2-4	.	15	TGTGCCAGCAGCCTCTCCGGGATCTCACAGCCCATTCAGTACTTC	CASSLSGISQPIQYF
few	TRBV19	TRBJ1-1	.	15	TGTGCCAGTACCGACGCGGACAGTAAGAACACTGAAGCTTTCTTT	CASTDADSKNTEAFF
.	TRBV6-2/TRBV6-3	TRBJ2-6	.	14	TGTGCCAGCAGACAATTCTCTGGGGGCAACGTCCTGACTTTC	CASRQFSGGNVLTF
.	TRBV6-1	TRBJ2-6	TRBD1	20	TGTGCCAGCAGTGAATGGATCGGACAGGGCGGAGGCTCTGGGGCCAACGTCCTGACTTTC	CASSEWIGQGGGSGANVLTF
.	TRBV5-1	TRBJ1-1	TRBD1	15	TGCGCCAGCAGCTTCACGGGACAGGGGGACACTGAAGCTTTCTTT	CASSFTGQGDTEAFF
.	TRBV29-1	TRBJ2-5	.	11	TGCAGCGTCAGATATCAAGAGACCCAGTACTTC	CSVRYQETQYF
.	TRBV18	TRBJ2-3	.	15	TGTGCCAGCTCACCACCTCGAGTGAGCACAGATACGCAGTATTTT	CASSPPRVSTDTQYF
.	TRBV4-3	TRBJ1-4	.	15	TGCGCCAGCAGCCGACAGCTCGCAACTAATGAAAAACTGTTTTTT	CASSRQLATNEKLFF
.	TRBV30	TRBJ2-2	TRBD1	14	TGTGCCTGGGCGACAGGGTACGACACCGGGGAGCTGTTTTTT	CAWATGYDTGELFF
.	TRBV12-3/TRBV12-4	TRBJ2-1	.	13	TGTGCCAGCAGTTTGGGGGCGGATGGGGAGCAGTTCTTC	CASSLGADGEQFF
few	TRBV7-2	TRBJ2-1	.	12	TGTGCCAGCAGCGGAGAGGTGTCAGGGCAGTTCTTC	CASSGEVSGQFF